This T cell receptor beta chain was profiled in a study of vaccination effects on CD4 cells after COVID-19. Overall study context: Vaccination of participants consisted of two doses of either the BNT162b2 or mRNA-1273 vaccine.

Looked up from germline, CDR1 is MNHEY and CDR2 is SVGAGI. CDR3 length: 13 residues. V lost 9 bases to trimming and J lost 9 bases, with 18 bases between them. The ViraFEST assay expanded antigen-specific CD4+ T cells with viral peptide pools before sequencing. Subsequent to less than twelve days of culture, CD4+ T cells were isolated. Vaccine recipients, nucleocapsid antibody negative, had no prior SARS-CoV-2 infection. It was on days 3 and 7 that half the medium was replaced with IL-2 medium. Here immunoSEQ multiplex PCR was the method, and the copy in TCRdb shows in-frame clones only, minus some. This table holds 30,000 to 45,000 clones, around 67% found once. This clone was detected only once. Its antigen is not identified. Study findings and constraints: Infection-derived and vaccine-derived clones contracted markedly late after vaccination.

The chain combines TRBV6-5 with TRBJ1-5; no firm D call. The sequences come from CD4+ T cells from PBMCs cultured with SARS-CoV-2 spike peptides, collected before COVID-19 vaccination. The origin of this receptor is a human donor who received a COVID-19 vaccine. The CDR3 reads CASTEMGGRPQHF. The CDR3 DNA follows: TGTGCCAGTACGGAAATGGGAGGGCGGCCCCAGCATTTT.